Given below is one TCR beta chain in context. Its antigen is not identified. The source of the sample is a study of cytomegalovirus exposure and HLA in healthy donors. Whole-study findings and limits: In vitro checks showed that a few CMV-associated chains really do target CMV antigens. V- and J-gene trimming in TCR beta was tied to a missense DCLRE1C variant by an analysis performed later. Later analysis suggested links between common viral pathogens and several top significant clusters.

The study ran its PCR with 60 Vbeta and 13 Jbeta primers. Using immunoSEQ multiplex PCR, the repertoire was profiled, and TCRdb retains in-frame clones only, with some absent. This sample carries under 200,000 clones, 75% of them seen once, and the ten largest clones take around 8%. At collection, donors were nominally healthy, but unrecorded immune exposures were probable. V was pared by 4 bases and J by 5 bases, with 7 bases of the junction left unmatched. The CDR3 covers 14 residues. Germline V gene sequence: CDR1 SEHNR, CDR2 FQNEAQ (reference sequence). The V call is TRBV7-9, the J call TRBJ2-5, with TRBD1 matching over 7 bases. The specimen was PBMCs. The clonotype comes from a middle-aged woman in good health and CMV-seropositive. CDR3 sequence reads: CASSYRDSVETQYF. In nucleotides, the CDR3 is TGTGCCAGCAGCTACCGGGACAGTGTGGAGACCCAGTACTTC.